The present T cell receptor beta chain was sequenced within a study of T cell clonality in common variable immunodeficiency. Many counts were recorded for this clone. Its antigen is still unknown. Sequencing was performed with immunoSEQ multiplex PCR; in TCRdb, only in-frame clones are kept and a portion is missing. The sample yields 30,000 to 40,000 clones, without any singletons. The study, taken as a whole, reports: Fewer deletions and N-nucleotide insertions were reportedly seen in common variable immunodeficiency TCR beta sequences.

The sample was peripheral blood mononuclear cells. The sequence was collected from a human donor with common variable immunodeficiency.

The covered CDR3 bases are TGCAGTGCTATTAGGGGCAATGAG. It translates to CSAIRGNE. Given in full, the CDR3 is CSAIRGNEQFF. This chain connects TRBV20-1 to TRBJ2-1; tentatively, D is TRBD1 (5 bases). The read ends 3 residues shy of where the CDR3 ends; the end is completed using the germline J gene. The CDR3 is made up of 11 amino acids. The germline CDR1 and CDR2 sequences are DFQATT and SNEGSKA (reference sequence). The germline V and J ends were trimmed by 4 bases and 6 bases, with 7 bases remaining between them.